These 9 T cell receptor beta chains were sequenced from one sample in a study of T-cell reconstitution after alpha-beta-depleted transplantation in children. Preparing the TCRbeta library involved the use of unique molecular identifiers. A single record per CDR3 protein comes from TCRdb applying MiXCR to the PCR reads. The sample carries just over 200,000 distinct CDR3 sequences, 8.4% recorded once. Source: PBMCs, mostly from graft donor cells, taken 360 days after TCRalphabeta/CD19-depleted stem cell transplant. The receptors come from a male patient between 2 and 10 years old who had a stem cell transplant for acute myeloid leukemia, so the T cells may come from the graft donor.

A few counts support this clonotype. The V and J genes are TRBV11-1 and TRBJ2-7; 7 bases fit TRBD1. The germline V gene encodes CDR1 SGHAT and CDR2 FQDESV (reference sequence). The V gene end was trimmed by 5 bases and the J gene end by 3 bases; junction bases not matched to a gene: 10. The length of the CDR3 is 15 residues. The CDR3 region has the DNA TGTGCCAGCAGCGCTACAGGGGCTGGTTACTACGAGCAGTACTTC. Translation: CASSATGAGYYEQYF. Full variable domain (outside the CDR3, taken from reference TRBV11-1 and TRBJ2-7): EAEVAQSPRYKITEKSQAVAFWCDPISGHATLYWYRQILGQGPELLVQFQDESVVDDSQLPKDRFSAERLKGVDSTLKIQPAELGDSAMYLCASSATGAGYYEQYFGPGTRLTVT.

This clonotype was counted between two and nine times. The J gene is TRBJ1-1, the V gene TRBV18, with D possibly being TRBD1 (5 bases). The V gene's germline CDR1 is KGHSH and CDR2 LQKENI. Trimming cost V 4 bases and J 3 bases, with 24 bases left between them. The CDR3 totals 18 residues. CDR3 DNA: TGTGCCAGCTCACTAAACGAGGCGACAGACCTAGGGGACACTGAAGCTTTCTTT. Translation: CASSLNEATDLGDTEAFF.

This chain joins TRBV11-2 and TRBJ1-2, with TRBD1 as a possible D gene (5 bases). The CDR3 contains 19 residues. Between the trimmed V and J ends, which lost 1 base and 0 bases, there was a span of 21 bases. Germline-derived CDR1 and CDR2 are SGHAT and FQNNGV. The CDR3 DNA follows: TGTGCCAGCAGCTTAGTGGGGTGGGCAGGGTCCCACTCTAACTATGGCTACACCTTC. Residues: CASSLVGWAGSHSNYGYTF.

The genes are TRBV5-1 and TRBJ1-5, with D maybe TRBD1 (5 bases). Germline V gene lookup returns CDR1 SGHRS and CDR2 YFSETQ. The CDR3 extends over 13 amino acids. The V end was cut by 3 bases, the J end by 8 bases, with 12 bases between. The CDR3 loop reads CASSSGGGKPQHF. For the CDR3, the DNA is TGCGCCAGCAGCTCGGGGGGGGGTAAGCCCCAGCATTTT. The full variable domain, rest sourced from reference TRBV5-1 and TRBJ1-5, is KAGVTQTPRYLIKTRGQQVTLSCSPISGHRSVSWYQQTPGQGLQFLFEYFSETQRNKGNFPGRFSGRQFSNSRSEMNVSTLELGDSALYLCASSSGGGKPQHFGDGTRLSIL.

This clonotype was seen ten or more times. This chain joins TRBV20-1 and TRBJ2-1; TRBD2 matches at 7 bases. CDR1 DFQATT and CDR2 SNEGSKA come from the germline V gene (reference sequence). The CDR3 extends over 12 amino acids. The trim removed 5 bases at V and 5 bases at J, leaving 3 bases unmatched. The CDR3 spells CSASGGNNEQFF. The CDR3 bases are TGCAGTGCTTCCGGGGGGAACAATGAGCAGTTCTTC.

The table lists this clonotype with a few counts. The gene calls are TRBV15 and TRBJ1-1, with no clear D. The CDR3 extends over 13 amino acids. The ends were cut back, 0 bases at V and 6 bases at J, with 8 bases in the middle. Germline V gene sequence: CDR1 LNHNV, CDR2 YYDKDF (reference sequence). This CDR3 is CATSRESPPEAFF. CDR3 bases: TGTGCCACCAGCAGAGAGAGCCCGCCTGAAGCTTTCTTT. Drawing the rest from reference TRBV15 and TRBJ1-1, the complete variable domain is DAMVIQNPRYQVTQFGKPVTLSCSQTLNHNVMYWYQQKSSQAPKLLFHYYDKDFNNEADTPDNFQSRRPNTSFCFLDIRSPGLGDTAMYLCATSRESPPEAFFGQGTRLTVV.

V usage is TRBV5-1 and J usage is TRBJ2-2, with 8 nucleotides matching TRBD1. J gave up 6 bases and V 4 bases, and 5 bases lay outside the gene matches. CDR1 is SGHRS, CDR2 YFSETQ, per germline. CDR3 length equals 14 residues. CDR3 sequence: CASSGPTGAGELFF. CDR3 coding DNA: TGCGCCAGCAGCGGCCCGACAGGGGCCGGGGAGCTGTTTTTT.

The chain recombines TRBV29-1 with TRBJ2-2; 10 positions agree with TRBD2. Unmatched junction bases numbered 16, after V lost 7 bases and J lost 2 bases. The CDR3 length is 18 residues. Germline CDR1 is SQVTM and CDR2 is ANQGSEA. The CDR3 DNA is TGCAGCGCCTACCTGGAGTTGCTAGCGGGGGCTAACACCGGGGAGCTGTTTTTT. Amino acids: CSAYLELLAGANTGELFF.

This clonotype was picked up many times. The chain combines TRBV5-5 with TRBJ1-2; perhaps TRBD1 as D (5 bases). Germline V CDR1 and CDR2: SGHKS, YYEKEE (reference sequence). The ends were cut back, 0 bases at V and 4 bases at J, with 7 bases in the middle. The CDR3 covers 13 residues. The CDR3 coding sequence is TGTGCCAGCAGCTTGGATGGGGCCTATGGCTACACCTTC. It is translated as CASSLDGAYGYTF.